The clone carrying this TCR beta chain was recorded many times. These data come from a study of CD8 T cells in ankylosing spondylitis. TCRdb ran MiXCR on the 5' RACE reads and lists one entry per CDR3 protein. The sample includes 250,000 or so distinct CDR3 sequences, more than 20% of them seen just once. Trimming took off 6 bases at V and 8 bases at J, with 16 bases between the two ends. CDR3 length: 13 residues. Germline V gives CDR1 SNHLY, CDR2 FYNNEI. The TCR sequence derives from a male donor with ankylosing spondylitis or in good health (not recorded which). The chain employs TRBV2 and TRBJ1-2; D is perhaps TRBD1 (5 bases). Source material: blood, either unsorted or a sorted T cell fraction (not recorded which). CDR3 protein: CASSRQRPEGYTF. CDR3 nucleotide sequence: TGTGCCAGCAGCCGACAGAGACCCGAGGGCTACACCTTC.